This T cell receptor beta chain was captured in a study of T cell repertoires in ileal Crohn's disease. General observations from the study: High-frequency clones were more common in sorted CD8 than CD4 cells.

This CDR3 is 14 amino acids long. From germline, CDR1 is MNHNS and CDR2 SASEGT. V dropped 3 bases and J dropped 8 bases, with 16 bases sitting between them. As regards this clone: Its specificity is not known.

Only in-frame clones appear in the TCRdb table, and some are missing; sequencing was by immunoSEQ multiplex PCR. The sample has around 7,500 clones, around 70% seen once. The sequence came from an adult with Crohn's disease. The sequencing input was ileal tissue. The chain joins TRBV6-1 to TRBJ1-2; D uncertain. CDR3 loop: CASSDTQTPGGYTF. As DNA, the CDR3 is TGTGCCAGCAGTGACACCCAGACTCCTGGGGGCTACACCTTC.